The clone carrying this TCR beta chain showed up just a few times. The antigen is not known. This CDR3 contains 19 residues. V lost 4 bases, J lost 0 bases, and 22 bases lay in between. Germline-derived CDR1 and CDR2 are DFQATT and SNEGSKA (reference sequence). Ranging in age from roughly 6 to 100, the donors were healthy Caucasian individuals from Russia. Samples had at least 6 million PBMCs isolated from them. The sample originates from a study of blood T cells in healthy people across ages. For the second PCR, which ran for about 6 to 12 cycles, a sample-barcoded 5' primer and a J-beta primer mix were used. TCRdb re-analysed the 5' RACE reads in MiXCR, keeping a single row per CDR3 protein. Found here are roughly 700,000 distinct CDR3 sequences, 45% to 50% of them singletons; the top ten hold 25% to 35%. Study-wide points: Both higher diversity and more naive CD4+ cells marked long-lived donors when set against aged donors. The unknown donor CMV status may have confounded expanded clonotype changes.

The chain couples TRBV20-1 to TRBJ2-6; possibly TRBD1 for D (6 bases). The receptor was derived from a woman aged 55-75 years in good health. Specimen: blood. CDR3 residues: CSAKVLGPGRGSGANVLTF. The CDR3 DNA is TGCAGTGCTAAAGTTTTGGGACCTGGCAGGGGCTCTGGGGCCAACGTCCTGACTTTC.